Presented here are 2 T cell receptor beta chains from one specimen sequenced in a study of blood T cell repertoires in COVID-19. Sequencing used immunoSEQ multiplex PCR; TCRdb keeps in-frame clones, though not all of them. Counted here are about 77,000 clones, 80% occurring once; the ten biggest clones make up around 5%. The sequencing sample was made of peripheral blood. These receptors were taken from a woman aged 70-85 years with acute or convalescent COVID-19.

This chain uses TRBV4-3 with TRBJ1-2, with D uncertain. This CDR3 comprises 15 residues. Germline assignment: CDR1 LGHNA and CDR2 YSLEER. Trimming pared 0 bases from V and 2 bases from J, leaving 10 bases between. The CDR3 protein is CASSQDFPPNYGYTF. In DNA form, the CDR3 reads TGCGCCAGCAGCCAAGATTTTCCCCCAAACTATGGCTACACCTTC.

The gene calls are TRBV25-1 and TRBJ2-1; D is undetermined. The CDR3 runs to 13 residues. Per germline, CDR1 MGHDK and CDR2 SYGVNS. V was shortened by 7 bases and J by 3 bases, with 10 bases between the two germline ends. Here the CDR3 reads CASKSVNYNEQFF. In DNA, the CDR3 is TGTGCCAGCAAGTCGGTAAACTACAATGAGCAGTTCTTC.